A selection of T cell receptor beta chains follows, all from one sample in a study of cytomegalovirus exposure and HLA in healthy donors. Libraries were prepared by immunoSEQ multiplex PCR; TCRdb keeps only in-frame clonotypes and omits some of them. The table records roughly 100,000 clones, around 80% of them present only once. The sample comprised PBMCs. Receptors originate from a man aged 55 to 70 in good health and CMV-seronegative. CDR3s include the opening cysteine and the closing phenylalanine or tryptophan. Each record gives: D gene, V gene, J gene, CDR3 DNA, CDR3 protein. D genes are given only for firm matches.

>-|TRBV2|TRBJ1-5
TGTGCCAGCAGGCCCCAGGGGTTGAGCAATCAGCCCCAGCATTTT
CASRPQGLSNQPQHF
>-|TRBV19|TRBJ1-6
TGTGCCAGTAGTATTCAGACTAGCTCCTATAATTCACCCCTCCACTTT
CASSIQTSSYNSPLHF
>TRBD2|TRBV9|TRBJ2-5
TGTGCCAGCAGCGTAGGAACGGGGGGGCAAGAGACCCAGTACTTC
CASSVGTGGQETQYF
>TRBD1|TRBV5-1|TRBJ1-1
TGCGCCAGCAGACTGGACAGGGAGTACACTGAAGCTTTCTTT
CASRLDREYTEAFF
>TRBD1|TRBV25-1|TRBJ1-2
TGTGCCAGCAGTGTACCAGGGGGCTTTGGCTACACCTTC
CASSVPGGFGYTF
>-|TRBV4-3|TRBJ1-1
TGCGCCAGCAGCCAAGGGACAGATCAGAACACTGAAGCTTTCTTT
CASSQGTDQNTEAFF
>TRBD2|TRBV28|TRBJ2-3
TGTGCCACCACCCTAGCGGGTACTAGCACAGATACGCAGTATTTT
CATTLAGTSTDTQYF
>-|TRBV6-1|TRBJ2-7
TGTGCCAGCAGTGAAACAGGGAACTACGAGCAGTACTTC
CASSETGNYEQYF
>-|TRBV7-3|TRBJ2-3
TGTGCCAGCAGCCGCATTCATAGCGCCACAGATACGCAGTATTTT
CASSRIHSATDTQYF
>-|TRBV10-3|TRBJ1-2
TGTGCCATCAGTGAGTTGTTTGGGGAGGGCTACACCTTC
CAISELFGEGYTF